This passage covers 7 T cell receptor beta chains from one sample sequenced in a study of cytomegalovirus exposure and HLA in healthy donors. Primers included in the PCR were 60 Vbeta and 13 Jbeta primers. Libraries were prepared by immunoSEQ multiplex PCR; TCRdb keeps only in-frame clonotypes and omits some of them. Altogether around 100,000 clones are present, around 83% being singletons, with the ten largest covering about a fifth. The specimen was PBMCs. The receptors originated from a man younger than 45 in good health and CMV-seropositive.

The CDR3, as DNA: TGTGCCAGCAGCTTCAGGAACACTGAAGCTTTCTTT. This encodes CASSFRNTEAFF. The chain links TRBV5-4 to TRBJ1-1; D remains unclear. Trimming took off 2 bases at V and 1 base at J, with 3 bases between the two ends. The CDR3 sequence is 12 residues long. Germline V gives CDR1 SGHNT, CDR2 YYREEE (reference sequence).

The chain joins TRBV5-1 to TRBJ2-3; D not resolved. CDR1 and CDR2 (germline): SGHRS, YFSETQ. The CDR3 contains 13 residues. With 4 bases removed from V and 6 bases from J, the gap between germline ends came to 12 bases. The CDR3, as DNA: TGCGCCAGCAGCCCCCGGTTTATGGATACGCAGTATTTT. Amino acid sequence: CASSPRFMDTQYF. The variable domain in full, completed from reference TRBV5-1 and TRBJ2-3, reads KAGVTQTPRYLIKTRGQQVTLSCSPISGHRSVSWYQQTPGQGLQFLFEYFSETQRNKGNFPGRFSGRQFSNSRSEMNVSTLELGDSALYLCASSPRFMDTQYFGPGTRLTVL.

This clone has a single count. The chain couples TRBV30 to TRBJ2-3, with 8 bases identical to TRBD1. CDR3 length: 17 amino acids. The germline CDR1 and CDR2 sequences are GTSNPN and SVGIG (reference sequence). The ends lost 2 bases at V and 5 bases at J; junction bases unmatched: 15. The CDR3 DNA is TGTGCCTGGAGTTCATCTCGGCGGACAGGGTTGGTAGATACGCAGTATTTT. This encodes CAWSSSRRTGLVDTQYF.

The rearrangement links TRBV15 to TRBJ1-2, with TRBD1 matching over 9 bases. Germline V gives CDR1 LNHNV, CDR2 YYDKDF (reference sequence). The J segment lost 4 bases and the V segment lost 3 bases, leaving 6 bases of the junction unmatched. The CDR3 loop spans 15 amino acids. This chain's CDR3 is CATSRDRGSPYGYTF. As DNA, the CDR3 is TGTGCCACCAGCAGGGACAGGGGAAGTCCCTATGGCTACACCTTC.

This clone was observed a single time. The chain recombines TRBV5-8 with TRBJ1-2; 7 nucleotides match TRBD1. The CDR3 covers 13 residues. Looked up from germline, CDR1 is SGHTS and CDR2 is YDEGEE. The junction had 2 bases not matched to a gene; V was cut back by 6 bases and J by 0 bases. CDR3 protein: CASTTGANYGYTF. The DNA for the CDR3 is TGTGCCAGCACCACAGGGGCTAACTATGGCTACACCTTC.

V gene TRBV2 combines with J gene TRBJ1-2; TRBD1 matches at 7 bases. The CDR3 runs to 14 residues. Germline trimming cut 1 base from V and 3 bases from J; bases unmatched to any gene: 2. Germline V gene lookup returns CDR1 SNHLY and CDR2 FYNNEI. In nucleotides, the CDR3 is TGTGCCAGCAGTGAAGGGCAGGGGGACTATGGCTACACCTTC. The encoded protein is CASSEGQGDYGYTF. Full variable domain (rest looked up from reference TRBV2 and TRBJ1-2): EPEVTQTPSHQVTQMGQEVILRCVPISNHLYFYWYRQILGQKVEFLVSFYNNEISEKSEIFDDQFSVERPDGSNFTLKIRSTKLEDSAMYFCASSEGQGDYGYTFGSGTRLTVV.

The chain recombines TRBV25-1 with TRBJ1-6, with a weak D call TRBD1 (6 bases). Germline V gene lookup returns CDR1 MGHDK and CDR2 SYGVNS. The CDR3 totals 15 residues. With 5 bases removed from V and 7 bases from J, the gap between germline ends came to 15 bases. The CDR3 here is CASSPLGGNNSPLHF. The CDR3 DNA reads TGTGCCAGCAGTCCGTTAGGGGGAAACAATTCACCCCTCCACTTT.